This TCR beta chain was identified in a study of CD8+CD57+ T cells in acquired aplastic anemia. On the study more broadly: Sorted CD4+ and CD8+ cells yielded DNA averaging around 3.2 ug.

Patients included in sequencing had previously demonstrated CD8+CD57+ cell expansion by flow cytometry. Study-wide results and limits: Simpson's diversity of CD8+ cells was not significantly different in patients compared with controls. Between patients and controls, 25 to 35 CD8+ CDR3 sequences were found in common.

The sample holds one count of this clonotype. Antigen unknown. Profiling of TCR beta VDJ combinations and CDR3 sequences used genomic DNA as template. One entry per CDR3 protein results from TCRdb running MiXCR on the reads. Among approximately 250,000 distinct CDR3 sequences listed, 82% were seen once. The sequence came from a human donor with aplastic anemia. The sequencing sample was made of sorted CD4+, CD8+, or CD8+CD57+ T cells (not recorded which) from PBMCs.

The CDR3 nucleotides are TGTGCCAGCAGCGGAGGGGGCGTAACGCAGGGGCATTACTTC. It encodes CASSGGGVTQGHYF. The chain carries TRBV9 and TRBJ2-7; 7 bases are a match to TRBD1. The ends lost 3 bases at V and 13 bases at J; junction bases unmatched: 16. The CDR3 contains 14 residues. Germline V gene sequence: CDR1 SGDLS, CDR2 YYNGEE.